One and the same sample provided the 4 T cell receptor beta chains below, sequenced in a study of patients and donors after allogeneic stem cell transplantation. TCRdb independently ran MiXCR on the RT-PCR reads; one entry per CDR3 protein. Here the sample spans hundreds of thousands of distinct CDR3 sequences, approximately 16% being singletons. Sequenced sample: blood, either unsorted or a sorted T cell fraction (not recorded which). The source of these receptors is a human donor who was either an allogeneic HSCT recipient or a stem cell or donor lymphocyte infusion donor (not recorded which). It is not recorded whose cells these are; they may come from a transplant donor.

This clonotype showed up just a few times. The CDR3 DNA sequence: TGTGCCTGGAGTGTACGGCAGGGGGATCAGCCCCAGCATTTT. Protein sequence: CAWSVRQGDQPQHF. This chain connects TRBV30 to TRBJ1-5; 7 bases fit TRBD1. The germline gives CDR1 GTSNPN, CDR2 SVGIG (reference sequence). Losses at the gene ends were 0 bases for V and 5 bases for J; bases not matched to a gene: 4. The CDR3 is 14 residues long.

CDR3 amino acids: CASSHKTVGGYEQYF. Written as DNA, the CDR3 is TGTGCCAGCAGCCACAAAACAGTAGGCGGCTACGAGCAGTACTTC. This chain links TRBV6-2 or TRBV6-3 with TRBJ2-7, with unresolved D. This CDR3 spans 15 amino acids. The V end lost 6 bases, the J end lost 3 bases, and 18 bases lay between the germline ends. Germline V gene lookup returns CDR1 MNHEY and CDR2 SVGEGT.

This clonotype was counted only a few times. The CDR3 DNA follows: TGTGCCTGGAGTTTAGGGGCGCCCGGGGAGCTGTTTTTT. The encoded protein is CAWSLGAPGELFF. The rearrangement uses TRBV30 and TRBJ2-2, with a weak D call TRBD1 (5 bases). The length of the CDR3 is 13 residues. The ends were cut back, 2 bases at V and 6 bases at J, with 10 bases in the middle. Germline V gene sequence: CDR1 GTSNPN, CDR2 SVGIG (reference sequence).

This clonotype was counted only a few times. This chain joins TRBV6-1 and TRBJ1-3, with D hard to call. CDR1 and CDR2 from the germline V gene are MNHNS and SASEGT. V lost 3 bases and J lost 8, with 11 bases in between. This CDR3 region has 13 residues. The chain's CDR3 is CASSEWAGDTIYF. DNA of the CDR3: TGTGCCAGCAGTGAGTGGGCCGGGGACACCATATATTTT.